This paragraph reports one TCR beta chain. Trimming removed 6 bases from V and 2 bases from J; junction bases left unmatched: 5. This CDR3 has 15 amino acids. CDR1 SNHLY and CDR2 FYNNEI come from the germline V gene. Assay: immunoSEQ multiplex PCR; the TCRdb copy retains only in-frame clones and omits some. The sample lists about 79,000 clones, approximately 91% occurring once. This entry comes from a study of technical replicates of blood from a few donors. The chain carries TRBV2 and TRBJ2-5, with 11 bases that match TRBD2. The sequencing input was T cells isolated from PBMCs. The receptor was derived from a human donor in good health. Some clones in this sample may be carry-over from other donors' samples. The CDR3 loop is CASRGRLAGQETQYF. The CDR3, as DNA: TGTGCCAGCAGGGGACGACTAGCGGGACAAGAGACCCAGTACTTC.